The 8 T cell receptor beta chains in this list originate from one sample, sequenced in a study of tumor-infiltrating lymphocytes in glioblastoma multiforme. Multiple V-beta primers and a C-beta primer amplified TCRB from RNA. TCRdb reanalysed the multiplex PCR reads using MiXCR and keeps one entry per CDR3 protein. There are about 32,000 distinct CDR3 sequences in the sample; roughly two thirds occur only once, and 33% lies in the top ten. The specimen was brain tumor tissue. The receptors originated from a male donor with glioblastoma.

With regard to this clonotype: Relative to the germline gene, one junction end is altered; a read error may explain this. CDR3 amino acids: CASSQEDASRKYF. In DNA form, the CDR3 reads TGTGCCAGTAGCCAAGAAGACGCCTCTCGGAAGTACTTC. The chain joins TRBV4-2 to TRBJ2-7, with D unclear. Looked up from germline, CDR1 is LGHNA and CDR2 is YNFKEQ. This CDR3 region has 13 residues.

This clonotype was seen ten or more times. The chain is built from TRBV13 and TRBJ2-7; D possibly corresponds to TRBD2 (6 bases). The CDR3 has 13 amino acids. Trimming stripped 5 bases from V and 5 bases from J, with 13 bases between. Looked up from germline, CDR1 is PRHDT and CDR2 is FYEKMQ (reference sequence). The CDR3 coding sequence is TGTGCCAGCAGCACCCGGGACTCTAACGAGCAGTACTTC. This gives the protein CASSTRDSNEQYF.

V is TRBV29-1 and J is TRBJ2-1; tentative D call: TRBD2 (5 bases). The ends were cut back, 7 bases at V and 7 bases at J, with 17 bases in the middle. Germline CDR1 SQVTM, CDR2 ANQGSEA. The CDR3 has 13 residues. CDR3 amino acids: CSGHAITSNEQFF. The CDR3 bases are TGCAGCGGTCACGCGATTACTAGTAATGAGCAGTTCTTC.

As to this clonotype: Given the absence of the conserved phenylalanine or tryptophan at the CDR3 end, a read error is likely. CDR3 nucleotides: TGCAGCGTTGCAAGTAGGGGGCAGCACGAGCAGTACCTC. Translated: CSVASRGQHEQYL. The chain recombines TRBV29-1 with TRBJ2-7; TRBD1 matches 7 bases. The CDR3 runs 13 residues. Trimming cost V 4 bases and J 5 bases; bases outside gene matches: 8. The germline CDR1 and CDR2 sequences are SQVTM and ANQGSEA.

Regarding this clonotype: Germline and junction disagree at one end, which may indicate a read error. V usage is TRBV29-1 and J usage is TRBJ2-7; D is possibly TRBD2 (6 bases). The germline CDR1 and CDR2 sequences are SQVTM and ANQGSEA. This CDR3 has 13 residues. The CDR3 sequence: CSVLTSLSYEQDF. DNA of the CDR3: TGCAGCGTTCTGACTAGTCTTTCCTACGAGCAGGACTTC.

With regard to this clonotype: An end of the junction differs from the germline gene, which may be a read error. V usage is TRBV12-3 or TRBV12-4 and J usage is TRBJ2-5; a possible D gene is TRBD2 (5 bases). CDR3 size: 11 residues. CDR3 region: CASSFWETQSF. As DNA, the CDR3 is TGTGCCAGCAGTTTCTGGGAGACCCAGTCCTTC.

This clonotype was counted many times. The chain uses TRBV13 and TRBJ1-2; 10 bases map to TRBD1. The CDR3 runs to 13 residues. Unmatched junction bases numbered 0, after V lost 5 bases and J lost 3 bases. Germline CDR1 PRHDT, CDR2 FYEKMQ (reference sequence). The CDR3 spells CASSGQGDYGYTF. CDR3 in DNA: TGTGCCAGCAGCGGACAGGGGGACTATGGCTACACCTTC. Drawing the rest from reference TRBV13 and TRBJ1-2, the complete variable domain is AAGVIQSPRHLIKEKRETATLKCYPIPRHDTVYWYQQGPGQDPQFLISFYEKMQSDKGSIPDRFSAQQFSDYHSELNMSSLELGDSALYFCASSGQGDYGYTFGSGTRLTVV.

This clonotype was picked up a small number of times. Written as DNA, the CDR3 is TGTGCCAGCAGCCATCTTTGGTCAGAGAACACTGAAGCTTTCTTT. As protein: CASSHLWSENTEAFF. This sequence joins TRBV4-2 and TRBJ1-1; D not resolved. The CDR3 is made up of 15 amino acids. The germline V gene encodes CDR1 LGHNA and CDR2 YNFKEQ. V lost 3 bases and J 1 base, leaving 12 bases between the germline ends.